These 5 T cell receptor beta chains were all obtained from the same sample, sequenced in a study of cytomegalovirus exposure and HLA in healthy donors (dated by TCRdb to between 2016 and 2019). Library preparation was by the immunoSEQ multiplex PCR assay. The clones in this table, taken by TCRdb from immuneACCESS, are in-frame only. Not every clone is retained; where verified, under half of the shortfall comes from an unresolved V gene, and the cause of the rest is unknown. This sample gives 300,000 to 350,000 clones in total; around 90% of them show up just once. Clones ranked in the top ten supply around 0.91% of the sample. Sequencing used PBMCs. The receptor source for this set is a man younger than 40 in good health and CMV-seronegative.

CDR3 coding DNA: TGTGCCAGCAGTGAAGCGCTTTGGGCAGGGACTGAAGCTTTCTTT. It yields the protein CASSEALWAGTEAFF. This chain connects TRBV2 to TRBJ1-1, with D possibly TRBD1 on 5 matching bases. The V gene's germline CDR1 is SNHLY and CDR2 FYNNEI. The CDR3 runs to 15 residues. Trimming removed 0 bases at V and 5 bases at J, with 13 bases between. Variable domain in full (rest from reference TRBV2 and TRBJ1-1): EPEVTQTPSHQVTQMGQEVILRCVPISNHLYFYWYRQILGQKVEFLVSFYNNEISEKSEIFDDQFSVERPDGSNFTLKIRSTKLEDSAMYFCASSEALWAGTEAFFGQGTRLTVV.

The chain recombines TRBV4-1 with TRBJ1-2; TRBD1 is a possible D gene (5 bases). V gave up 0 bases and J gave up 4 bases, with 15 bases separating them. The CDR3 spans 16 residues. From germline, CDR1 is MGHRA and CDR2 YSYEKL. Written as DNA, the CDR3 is TGCGCCAGCAGCCAAGATCTTGGGGGGACGGTCTATGGCTACACCTTC. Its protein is CASSQDLGGTVYGYTF.

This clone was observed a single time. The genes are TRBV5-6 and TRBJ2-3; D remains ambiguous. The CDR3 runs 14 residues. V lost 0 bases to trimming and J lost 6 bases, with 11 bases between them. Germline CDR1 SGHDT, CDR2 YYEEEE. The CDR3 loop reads CASSLGMGDDTQYF. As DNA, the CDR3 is TGTGCCAGCAGCTTGGGGATGGGCGACGATACGCAGTATTTT. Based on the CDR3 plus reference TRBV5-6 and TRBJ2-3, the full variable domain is DAGVTQSPTHLIKTRGQQVTLRCSPKSGHDTVSWYQQALGQGPQFIFQYYEEEERQRGNFPDRFSGHQFPNYSSELNVNALLLGDSALYLCASSLGMGDDTQYFGPGTRLTVL.

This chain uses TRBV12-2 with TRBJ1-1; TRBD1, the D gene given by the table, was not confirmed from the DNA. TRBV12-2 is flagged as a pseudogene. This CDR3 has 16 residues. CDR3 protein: CASRFRDTILNTEAFF. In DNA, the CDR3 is TGTGCAAGTCGCTTCCGGGACACAATTTTAAACACTGAAGCTTTCTTT.

CDR3 sequence (DNA): TGCGCCAGCAGCCAAGATAGGGACAGGGTTTCACCCCTCCACTTT. Its protein product is CASSQDRDRVSPLHF. This chain connects TRBV4-3 to TRBJ1-6; 9 nucleotides line up with TRBD1. Germline V gene lookup returns CDR1 LGHNA and CDR2 YSLEER. This CDR3 region has 15 residues. With 0 bases clipped from V and 9 bases from J, the junction kept 3 bases outside the gene matches.